The 17 T cell receptor beta chains given below trace back to one sample, sequenced in a study of shared clonotypes between healthy human individuals (dated by TCRdb to about 2020). The library was generated by the immunoSEQ multiplex PCR assay. TCRdb limited this immuneACCESS table to in-frame rearrangements with V and J called. A share of clones is missing; checked studies link under half to unresolved V genes, and the rest is unexplained. This sample has roughly 1,100,000 clones in its table, and about 75% of those were observed once. The ten largest account for approximately 1.5% of the sample. The sequenced sample consisted of memory CD4+ T cells sorted from blood. The sample's cell subset or site label is to be understood as: CD45RA-negative fraction. Receptor source: a man aged 18 to 30 in good health.

This clone showed up just once. The CDR3 sequence: CASSPWFDPENTIYF. The DNA of the CDR3 is TGTGCCAGCAGCCCGTGGTTCGACCCGGAAAACACCATATATTTT. The chain couples TRBV21-1 to TRBJ1-3. TRBV21-1 counts as a pseudogene. The CDR3 length is 15 residues.

The chain is built from TRBV10-2 and TRBJ2-7, with D perhaps TRBD1 (6 bases). V lost 5 bases and J 0 bases, leaving 14 bases between the germline ends. The CDR3 is 15 residues long. Germline CDR1 reads WSHSY; CDR2 reads SAAADI. The CDR3: CASSSLGQFSYEQYF. The CDR3 coding sequence is TGCGCCAGCAGTTCCCTCGGACAGTTCTCCTACGAGCAGTACTTC.

This clone has just a few counts. This chain uses TRBV9 with TRBJ2-3; 9 positions match TRBD2. The V segment lost 1 base and the J segment 6 bases; nucleotides outside the gene matches: 9. CDR1 and CDR2 (germline): SGDLS, YYNGEE. The CDR3 is 16 residues long. The CDR3 nucleotides are TGTGCCAGCAGCGTAAGAGAAAGCGGGAGGATCGATACGCAGTATTTT. Amino acids: CASSVRESGRIDTQYF.

The V gene is TRBV5-6, the J gene TRBJ2-2; TRBD1 aligns across 7 bases. Trimming took 3 bases from V and 1 from J; bases not matched to a gene: 3. The germline CDR1 and CDR2 sequences are SGHDT and YYEEEE. CDR3 size: 15 residues. The CDR3 DNA sequence: TGTGCCAGCAGCTGGGGGACAGTGAACACCGGGGAGCTGTTTTTT. This encodes CASSWGTVNTGELFF. Full variable domain (rest looked up from reference TRBV5-6 and TRBJ2-2): DAGVTQSPTHLIKTRGQQVTLRCSPKSGHDTVSWYQQALGQGPQFIFQYYEEEERQRGNFPDRFSGHQFPNYSSELNVNALLLGDSALYLCASSWGTVNTGELFFGEGSRLTVL.

As for this clone: The identical CDR3 is also encoded by other nucleotide sequences in the sample. The chain couples TRBV6-5 to TRBJ1-1; the D gene is possibly TRBD1 (6 bases). The germline V gene encodes CDR1 MNHEY and CDR2 SVGAGI. The ends were cut back, 6 bases at V and 4 bases at J, with 6 bases in the middle. The CDR3 runs 11 residues. The DNA of the CDR3 is TGTGCCAGCAGCAGGGGCACTGAAGCTTTCTTT. It yields the protein CASSRGTEAFF.

CDR3 DNA: TGTGCCTGGAACCCAGGGGGCGACACTGAAGCTTTCTTT. Translated, it gives CAWNPGGDTEAFF. The chain has TRBV30 and TRBJ1-1, with TRBD1 identical over 8 bases. Germline CDR1 GTSNPN, CDR2 SVGIG (reference sequence). The ends lost 4 bases at V and 3 bases at J; junction bases unmatched: 4. The CDR3 has 13 residues.

The rearrangement links TRBV29-1 to TRBJ1-3; D unclear. In germline, CDR1 is SQVTM, CDR2 ANQGSEA. V was shortened by 7 bases and J by 0 bases, with 10 bases between the two germline ends. This CDR3 contains 13 residues. CDR3 nucleotides: TGCAGCGCAAGACTATTCTCTGGAAACACCATATATTTT. Amino acids: CSARLFSGNTIYF.

This clone was detected ten times or more. V and J are TRBV6-5 and TRBJ2-7; 11 bases agree with TRBD2. This CDR3 region has 13 residues. V dropped 6 bases and J dropped 9; count of bases not matched to a gene: 7. From germline, CDR1 is MNHEY and CDR2 SVGAGI. CDR3 bases: TGTGCCAGCAGCGCTAGCGGGGGGAGGTTGCAGTACTTC. It codes for CASSASGGRLQYF.

This clone turned up a few times. This chain uses TRBV5-4 with TRBJ1-2; D gene uncertain. The CDR3 extends over 12 amino acids. Trimming left V 3 bases short and J 6 bases short, with 9 bases between. Germline V gives CDR1 SGHNT, CDR2 YYREEE (reference sequence). DNA of the CDR3: TGTGCCAGCAGCTCTTTGGTGGATGGCTACACCTTC. Its protein product is CASSSLVDGYTF.

The CDR3 sequence: CSVGGVYEQYF. The CDR3 nucleotides are TGCAGCGTGGGCGGGGTCTACGAGCAGTACTTC. V is TRBV29-1 and J is TRBJ2-7, with D possibly matching TRBD2 (6 bases). V lost 6 bases, J lost 3 bases, and 9 bases lay in between. Germline values: CDR1 SQVTM, CDR2 ANQGSEA. This CDR3 spans 11 amino acids.

This sequence joins TRBV7-6 and TRBJ1-2; D possibly corresponds to TRBD1 (6 bases). This CDR3 region has 14 residues. Trimming took 4 bases from V and 8 from J, leaving 17 bases between them. Germline CDR1 and CDR2: SGHVS and FNYEAQ. This CDR3 is CASSSEQGSRGYTF. As DNA, the CDR3 is TGTGCCAGCAGCTCCGAACAGGGCTCTCGGGGCTACACCTTC.

The J gene is TRBJ2-6, the V gene TRBV28; D unresolved. Germline V gene lookup returns CDR1 MDHEN and CDR2 SYDVKM. CDR3 length: 12 amino acids. The V and J ends lost 9 bases and 4 bases respectively, with 7 bases between them. CDR3 DNA sequence: TGTGCCAGTTTAGACGGGGCCAACGTCCTGACTTTC. Translated: CASLDGANVLTF.

The V gene is TRBV10-3, the J gene TRBJ2-1; TRBD1 might be the D (5 bases). Trimming left V 9 bases short and J 0 bases short, with 9 bases between. The germline V gene has CDR1 ENHRY and CDR2 SYGVKD. The CDR3 is made up of 13 amino acids. Written as DNA, the CDR3 is TGTGCCATGTCGACAGACTCCTACAATGAGCAGTTCTTC. Translated, it gives CAMSTDSYNEQFF.

This clone was detected only once. The chain is built from TRBV7-2 and TRBJ2-7; 9 bases align to TRBD2. Unmatched junction bases numbered 10, after V lost 1 base and J lost 3 bases. This CDR3 is 17 amino acids long. Germline V CDR1 and CDR2: SGHTA, FQGNSA. Written as DNA, the CDR3 is TGTGCCAGCAGCTTAGTAGCGGGGGCCCTACAAAACTACGAGCAGTACTTC. Protein: CASSLVAGALQNYEQYF.

This clone came up many times. V and J are TRBV7-9 and TRBJ1-2; D not resolved. Germline CDR1 SEHNR, CDR2 FQNEAQ (reference sequence). CDR3 size: 12 residues. The ends were cut back, 1 base at V and 5 bases at J, with 5 bases in the middle. CDR3 bases: TGTGCCAGCAGCTTAGAAAGTTATGGCTACACCTTC. It yields the protein CASSLESYGYTF.

The chain links TRBV11-2 to TRBJ2-7; TRBD1 might be the D (5 bases). Germline lookup yields CDR1 SGHAT and CDR2 FQNNGV. This CDR3 is 15 amino acids long. Trimming took 0 bases from V and 6 from J, leaving 15 bases between them. The CDR3: CASSLDNQGSGEQYF. Written as DNA, the CDR3 is TGTGCCAGCAGCTTAGATAATCAGGGCTCGGGCGAGCAGTACTTC.

This clone was seen only a few times. The chain has TRBV10-1 and TRBJ1-1; D not certain. Trimming cost V 3 bases and J 5 bases, with 10 bases left between them. CDR1 WNHNN and CDR2 SYGVQD come from the germline V gene (reference sequence). The CDR3 covers 13 residues. CDR3 sequence: CASSDGPGTEAFF. In DNA form, the CDR3 reads TGCGCCAGCAGTGACGGCCCTGGGACTGAAGCTTTCTTT.